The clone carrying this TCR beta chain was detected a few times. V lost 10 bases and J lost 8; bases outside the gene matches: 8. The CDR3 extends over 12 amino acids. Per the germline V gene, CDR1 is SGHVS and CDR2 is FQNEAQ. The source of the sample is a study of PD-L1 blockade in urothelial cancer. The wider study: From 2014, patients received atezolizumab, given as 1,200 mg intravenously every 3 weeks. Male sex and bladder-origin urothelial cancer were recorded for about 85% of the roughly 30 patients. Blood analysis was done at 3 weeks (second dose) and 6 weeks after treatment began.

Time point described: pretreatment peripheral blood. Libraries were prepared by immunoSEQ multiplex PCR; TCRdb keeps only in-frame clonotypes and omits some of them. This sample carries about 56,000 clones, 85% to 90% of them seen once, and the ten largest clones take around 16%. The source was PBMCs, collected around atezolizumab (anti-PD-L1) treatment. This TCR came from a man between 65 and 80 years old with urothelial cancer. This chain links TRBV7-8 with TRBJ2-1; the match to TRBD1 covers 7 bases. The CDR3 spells CATSQGFHEQFF. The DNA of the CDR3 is TGTGCCACATCACAGGGGTTCCATGAGCAGTTCTTC. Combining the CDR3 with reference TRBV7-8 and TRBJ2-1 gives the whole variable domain GAGVSQSPRYKVAKRGQDVALRCDPISGHVSLFWYQQALGQGPEFLTYFQNEAQLDKSGLPSDRFFAERPEGSVSTLKIQRTQQEDSAVYLCATSQGFHEQFFGPGTRLTVL.